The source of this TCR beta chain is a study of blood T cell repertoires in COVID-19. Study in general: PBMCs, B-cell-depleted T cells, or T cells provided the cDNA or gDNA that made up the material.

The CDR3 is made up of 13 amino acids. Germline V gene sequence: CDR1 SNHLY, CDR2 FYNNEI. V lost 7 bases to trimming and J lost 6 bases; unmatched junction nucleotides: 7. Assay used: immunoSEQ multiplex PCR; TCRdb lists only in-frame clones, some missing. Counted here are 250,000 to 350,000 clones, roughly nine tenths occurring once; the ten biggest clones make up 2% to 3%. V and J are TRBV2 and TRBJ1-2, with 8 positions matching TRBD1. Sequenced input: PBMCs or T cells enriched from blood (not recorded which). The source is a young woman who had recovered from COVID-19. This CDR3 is CASTRLTGDGYTF. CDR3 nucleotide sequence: TGTGCCAGCACCCGTTTGACAGGGGATGGCTACACCTTC.